What follows are 32 T cell receptor beta chains derived from one specimen sequenced in a study of cytomegalovirus exposure and HLA in healthy donors. Vbeta (60) and Jbeta (13) primers were used in the PCR. Method: immunoSEQ multiplex PCR; TCRdb's copy keeps in-frame clones and lacks some. There are about 150,000 clones in the sample; over 60% occur only once, and approximately 2.9% lies in the top ten. The sample taken for sequencing was PBMCs. The receptors shown here come from a woman younger than 45 in good health and CMV-seropositive.

This clone was recorded once. The rearrangement links TRBV7-8 to TRBJ1-3; TRBD1 might be the D (5 bases). Germline-derived CDR1 and CDR2 are SGHVS and FQNEAQ. This CDR3 is 16 amino acids long. Trimming shortened V by 1 base and J by 0 bases, and 10 bases separated the two germline ends. The CDR3: CASSLGQINSGNTIYF. The CDR3 region has the DNA TGTGCCAGCAGCTTAGGACAGATCAACTCTGGAAACACCATATATTTT.

J is TRBJ1-6 and V is TRBV2, with no clear D. Looked up from germline, CDR1 is SNHLY and CDR2 is FYNNEI. The CDR3 loop spans 15 amino acids. Trimming removed 4 bases from V and 9 bases from J, with 16 bases in between. In DNA, the CDR3 is TGTGCCAGCAGTGCGGAGGCGGGCCGCGGTTCACCCCTCCACTTT. Protein sequence: CASSAEAGRGSPLHF.

This chain connects TRBV25-1 to TRBJ1-2; D gene unclear. The germline gives CDR1 MGHDK, CDR2 SYGVNS. The CDR3 runs to 13 residues. V was pared by 4 bases and J by 8 bases, with 14 bases between. In DNA form, the CDR3 reads TGTGCCAGCAGTGTGTCGGGATTACGGGGCTACACCTTC. Amino acid sequence: CASSVSGLRGYTF.

This sequence joins TRBV27 and TRBJ2-7; no firm D call. Trimming took off 2 bases at V and 1 base at J, with 6 bases between the two ends. CDR1 MNHEY and CDR2 SMNVEV come from the germline V gene (reference sequence). This CDR3 is 13 amino acids long. Here the CDR3 reads CASSLGGSYEQYF. The CDR3 DNA reads TGTGCCAGCAGTTTAGGCGGATCCTACGAGCAGTACTTC.

This chain connects TRBV5-1 to TRBJ2-6; D gene unclear. The CDR3 loop spans 14 amino acids. Germline assignment: CDR1 SGHRS and CDR2 YFSETQ. V was pared by 5 bases and J by 1 base, with 7 bases between. CDR3: CASRPGSGANVLTF. The CDR3 nucleotides are TGCGCCAGCAGACCGGGTTCTGGGGCCAACGTCCTGACTTTC.

This clone has more than one count but fewer than ten. This chain links TRBV18 with TRBJ1-3; no firm D call. Trimming shortened V by 2 bases and J by 0 bases, and 5 bases separated the two germline ends. The CDR3 spans 14 residues. Per the germline V gene, CDR1 is KGHSH and CDR2 is LQKENI. CDR3 in DNA: TGTGCCAGCTCACCAGACACCTCTGGAAACACCATATATTTT. It translates to CASSPDTSGNTIYF.

The chain has TRBV11-3 and TRBJ2-3, with D maybe TRBD2 (5 bases). V was cut by 5 bases and J by 6 bases, with 9 bases left in between. Germline CDR1 reads SGHNT; CDR2 reads YENEEA. The CDR3 sequence is 12 residues long. DNA of the CDR3: TGTGCCAGCAGCCCGGACTCCGATACGCAGTATTTT. It codes for CASSPDSDTQYF.

This clone was picked up a small number of times. The gene calls are TRBV10-3 and TRBJ1-4; no clear D gene. Between the trimmed V and J ends, which lost 6 bases and 3 bases, there was a span of 8 bases. The CDR3 runs 13 residues. Germline CDR1 reads ENHRY; CDR2 reads SYGVKD. CDR3 amino acids: CAIRAGPNEKLFF. DNA of the CDR3: TGTGCCATCAGGGCAGGCCCTAATGAAAAACTGTTTTTT.

V gene TRBV11-1 combines with J gene TRBJ2-3, with 7 bases that match TRBD1. V lost 5 bases and J lost 0; bases outside the gene matches: 8. The CDR3 totals 16 residues. Germline V gives CDR1 SGHAT, CDR2 FQDESV (reference sequence). This CDR3 reads CASSEAGTVSTDTQYF. CDR3 coding DNA: TGTGCCAGCAGCGAGGCCGGGACAGTGAGCACAGATACGCAGTATTTT.

The chain has TRBV5-4 and TRBJ1-5; no clear D gene. The CDR3 has 14 residues. Germline V gene sequence: CDR1 SGHNT, CDR2 YYREEE (reference sequence). Trimming took 0 bases from V and 4 from J, leaving 8 bases between them. This CDR3 reads CASSLAPGNQPQHF. CDR3 nucleotide sequence: TGTGCCAGCAGCTTGGCCCCCGGGAATCAGCCCCAGCATTTT.

This clone showed up just a few times. The rearrangement uses TRBV5-8 and TRBJ1-5, with D maybe TRBD1 (6 bases). The CDR3 sequence is 16 residues long. CDR1 is SGHTS, CDR2 YDEGEE, per germline. The V gene lost 3 bases and the J gene lost 3 bases, with 16 bases spanning the gap. The DNA for the CDR3 is TGTGCCAGCAGCTCTGAAAGCGGACAGTACAATCAGCCCCAGCATTTT. As protein: CASSSESGQYNQPQHF.

This clone has just a few counts. The chain recombines TRBV6-5 with TRBJ1-6; no clear D gene. Trimming removed 6 bases from V and 0 bases from J, with 9 bases in between. CDR3 length: 15 amino acids. Per germline, CDR1 MNHEY and CDR2 SVGAGI. CDR3 loop: CASRREGSYNSPLHF. In DNA form, the CDR3 reads TGTGCCAGCAGACGGGAAGGCTCCTATAATTCACCCCTCCACTTT.

This chain links TRBV7-6 with TRBJ1-1; D is possibly TRBD1 (6 bases). CDR1 and CDR2 (germline): SGHVS, FNYEAQ. The V end lost 1 base, the J end lost 3 bases, and 9 bases lay between the germline ends. This CDR3 has 14 amino acids. In DNA, the CDR3 is TGTGCCAGCAGCTTAGGGGCAGGGGACACTGAAGCTTTCTTT. This gives the protein CASSLGAGDTEAFF.

The chain couples TRBV13 to TRBJ2-2; the D gene is possibly TRBD1 (6 bases). The V and J ends lost 0 bases and 2 bases respectively, with 16 bases between them. This CDR3 is 18 amino acids long. CDR1 PRHDT and CDR2 FYEKMQ come from the germline V gene (reference sequence). The CDR3 loop is CASSLGLMAGANTGELFF. The CDR3 nucleotides are TGTGCCAGCAGCTTAGGCCTTATGGCAGGGGCTAACACCGGGGAGCTGTTTTTT. The whole variable domain, filled in from reference TRBV13 and TRBJ2-2, reads AAGVIQSPRHLIKEKRETATLKCYPIPRHDTVYWYQQGPGQDPQFLISFYEKMQSDKGSIPDRFSAQQFSDYHSELNMSSLELGDSALYFCASSLGLMAGANTGELFFGEGSRLTVL.

V usage is TRBV6-1 and J usage is TRBJ1-5; possibly TRBD1 for D (5 bases). V lost 7 bases to trimming and J lost 7 bases, with 14 bases between them. The CDR3 consists of 13 residues. Germline V lookup: CDR1 MNHNS, CDR2 SASEGT. CDR3 sequence: CASIQGGRQPQHF. CDR3 DNA sequence: TGTGCCAGCATTCAGGGAGGGAGACAGCCCCAGCATTTT.

This clone was detected a few times. Here the CDR3 DNA reads TGTGCCAGCAGTTTCGGACTAGCGGGGGGGTACGAGCAGTACTTC. This encodes CASSFGLAGGYEQYF. This chain connects TRBV28 to TRBJ2-7; 15 bases fit TRBD2. The V gene end was trimmed by 3 bases and the J gene end by 4 bases; junction bases not matched to a gene: 1. The CDR3 sequence is 15 residues long. Germline loops: CDR1 MDHEN, CDR2 SYDVKM.

The table lists this clone with a few counts. The rearrangement links TRBV7-9 to TRBJ2-5; 10 nucleotides agree with TRBD1. The V segment lost 5 bases and the J segment 4 bases; nucleotides outside the gene matches: 7. The CDR3 spans 15 residues. CDR1 and CDR2 (germline): SEHNR, FQNEAQ (reference sequence). In DNA form, the CDR3 reads TGTGCCAGCAGCGTCGACAGGGGGCTATTAGAGACCCAGTACTTC. It specifies CASSVDRGLLETQYF.

The rearrangement joins TRBV29-1 to TRBJ2-5; 8 bases are shared with TRBD1. The ends lost 1 base at V and 7 bases at J; junction bases unmatched: 14. Germline V CDR1 and CDR2: SQVTM, ANQGSEA. The CDR3 spans 16 residues. CDR3 residues: CSVEGGSGGWFVTQYF. The CDR3 DNA reads as TGCAGCGTTGAAGGGGGTTCAGGGGGCTGGTTCGTGACCCAGTACTTC.

This clone turned up a few times. The genes are TRBV5-1 and TRBJ1-2; possible D gene TRBD1, 6 bases. This CDR3 is built from 15 residues. With 4 bases removed from V and 2 bases from J, the gap between germline ends came to 15 bases. CDR1 and CDR2 from the germline V gene are SGHRS and YFSETQ. This chain's CDR3 is CASSPGQLTNYGYTF. CDR3 nucleotides: TGCGCCAGCAGCCCTGGACAGCTAACCAACTATGGCTACACCTTC.

This clone was detected a few times. This chain links TRBV9 with TRBJ2-5; 7 positions agree with TRBD2. Germline CDR1 is SGDLS and CDR2 is YYNGEE. CDR3 length: 14 residues. The junction had 5 bases not matched to a gene; V was cut back by 1 base and J by 5 bases. The CDR3 region has the DNA TGTGCCAGCAGCGTAAACGGGGAGGGTGAGACCCAGTACTTC. Its translation: CASSVNGEGETQYF. The full variable domain, with the rest looked up from reference TRBV9 and TRBJ2-5, is DSGVTQTPKHLITATGQRVTLRCSPRSGDLSVYWYQQSLDQGLQFLIQYYNGEERAKGNILERFSAQQFPDLHSELNLSSLELGDSALYFCASSVNGEGETQYFGPGTRLLVL.

This clone turned up a few times. The rearrangement joins TRBV7-6 to TRBJ1-5; D uncertain. CDR1 and CDR2 from the germline V gene are SGHVS and FNYEAQ. The V gene lost 5 bases and the J gene lost 4 bases, with 6 bases spanning the gap. The CDR3 is 12 residues long. CDR3 DNA sequence: TGTGCCAGCAGCGCGTTGAATCAGCCCCAGCATTTT. Translation: CASSALNQPQHF.

V and J are TRBV5-4 and TRBJ2-1; 13 positions agree with TRBD2. The V gene's germline CDR1 is SGHNT and CDR2 YYREEE (reference sequence). With V trimmed by 4 bases and J by 6 bases, 4 bases remained unmatched. CDR3 length: 15 residues. CDR3 in amino acids: CASSGLAGELNEQFF. The CDR3 bases are TGTGCCAGCAGCGGACTAGCGGGAGAGCTCAATGAGCAGTTCTTC.

The chain carries TRBV5-1 and TRBJ2-6; D is unclear. Germline V gene sequence: CDR1 SGHRS, CDR2 YFSETQ. The CDR3 has 15 amino acids. The V end was cut by 4 bases, the J end by 1 base, with 9 bases between. The DNA of the CDR3 is TGCGCCAGCAGCCATACATTGTCTGGGGCCAACGTCCTGACTTTC. Protein sequence: CASSHTLSGANVLTF.

The V call is TRBV11-2, the J call TRBJ1-3, with D perhaps TRBD1 (6 bases). This CDR3 comprises 15 residues. Trimming pared 5 bases from V and 4 bases from J, leaving 15 bases between. Germline-derived CDR1 and CDR2 are SGHAT and FQNNGV. The CDR3 DNA reads TGTGCCAGCAGCCTCAGCCCCCAGGGGGGAAACACCATATATTTT. The encoded protein is CASSLSPQGGNTIYF. The whole variable domain, filled in from reference TRBV11-2 and TRBJ1-3, reads EAGVAQSPRYKIIEKRQSVAFWCNPISGHATLYWYQQILGQGPKLLIQFQNNGVVDDSQLPKDRFSAERLKGVDSTLKIQPAKLEDSAVYLCASSLSPQGGNTIYFGEGSWLTVV.

This clone came up a few times. The chain uses TRBV7-2 and TRBJ1-2; the match to TRBD1 covers 10 bases. In germline, CDR1 is SGHTA, CDR2 FQGNSA. J was trimmed by 7 bases and V by 5 bases; bases with no gene match: 10. The CDR3 contains 15 residues. This chain's CDR3 is CASSPQTGGASGYTF. CDR3 bases: TGTGCCAGCAGCCCTCAGACAGGGGGCGCTTCTGGCTACACCTTC.

The V call is TRBV5-6, the J call TRBJ2-7, with 7 bases aligning to TRBD2. Unmatched junction bases numbered 6, after V lost 1 base and J lost 2 bases. The CDR3 runs 15 residues. Germline V lookup: CDR1 SGHDT, CDR2 YYEEEE. CDR3 region: CASSLNPSGPYEQYF. The CDR3, as DNA: TGTGCCAGCAGCTTGAATCCTAGCGGTCCCTACGAGCAGTACTTC.

The chain joins TRBV10-1 to TRBJ1-1; tentatively, D is TRBD1 (6 bases). V shed 6 bases and J shed 4 bases, with 12 bases lying between them. This CDR3 has 13 amino acids. CDR1 and CDR2 (germline): WNHNN, SYGVQD (reference sequence). The CDR3 protein is CASRQGLATEAFF. In nucleotides, the CDR3 is TGCGCCAGCAGACAGGGTTTGGCCACTGAAGCTTTCTTT.

As concerns this clone: The same CDR3 also results from other DNA sequences found in this sample. V usage is TRBV25-1 and J usage is TRBJ2-7, with D hard to call. Germline V gives CDR1 MGHDK, CDR2 SYGVNS. Trimming took 1 base from V and 1 from J, leaving 5 bases between them. This CDR3 has 13 residues. The CDR3 sequence is CASSESPSYEQYF. CDR3 sequence (DNA): TGTGCCAGCAGTGAATCCCCGTCCTACGAGCAGTACTTC.

CDR3 coding DNA: TGCGCCAGCAGCTTGTTGCGGGTTCAAACCCGGGGACTAGCGGGAGTTATGAATACGCAGTATTTT. This gives the protein CASSLLRVQTRGLAGVMNTQYF. The chain links TRBV5-1 to TRBJ2-3; 14 bases are shared with TRBD2. The CDR3 extends over 22 amino acids. Germline V gene lookup returns CDR1 SGHRS and CDR2 YFSETQ. V shed 1 base and J 7 bases; nucleotides not matched to a gene: 23.

The gene calls are TRBV21-1 and TRBJ2-7; TRBD2, the table's D call, was not compared with the DNA. TRBV21-1 is tagged as a pseudogene. This CDR3 is 14 amino acids long. CDR3 in DNA: TGTGCCAGCAGCCCAGGAGGGGACGTCTACGAGCAGTACTTC. This translates into CASSPGGDVYEQYF.

This rearrangement joins TRBV10-1 to TRBJ2-1; TRBD2 matches 10 bases. V lost 2 bases to trimming and J lost 8 bases; unmatched junction nucleotides: 3. The CDR3 length is 14 residues. Germline CDR1 reads WNHNN; CDR2 reads SYGVQD (reference sequence). As DNA, the CDR3 is TGCGCCAGCAGTGAGAGCGGGGGGGCCTATGAGCAGTTCTTC. Its translation: CASSESGGAYEQFF.

The table lists this clone with a few counts. The chain employs TRBV5-1 and TRBJ1-1; the match to TRBD1 covers 11 bases. This CDR3 is 14 amino acids long. Germline CDR1 SGHRS, CDR2 YFSETQ. V gave up 3 bases and J gave up 4 bases; unmatched junction bases: 2. The CDR3 sequence: CASSSGTGGTEAFF. The CDR3 DNA is TGCGCCAGCAGCTCCGGGACAGGGGGCACTGAAGCTTTCTTT.